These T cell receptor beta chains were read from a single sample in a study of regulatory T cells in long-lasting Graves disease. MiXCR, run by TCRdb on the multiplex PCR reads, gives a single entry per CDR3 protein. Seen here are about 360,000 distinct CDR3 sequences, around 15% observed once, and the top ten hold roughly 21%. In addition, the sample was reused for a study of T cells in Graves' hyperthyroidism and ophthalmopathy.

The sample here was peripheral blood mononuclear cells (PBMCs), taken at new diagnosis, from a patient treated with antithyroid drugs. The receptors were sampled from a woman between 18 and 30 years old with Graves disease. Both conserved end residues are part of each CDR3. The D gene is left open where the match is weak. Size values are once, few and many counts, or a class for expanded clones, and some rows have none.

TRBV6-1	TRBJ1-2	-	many	CASQMVSGGIYGYTF	TGTGCCAGCCAGATGGTATCGGGGGGGATCTATGGCTACACCTTC
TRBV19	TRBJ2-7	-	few	CASSKGGTGREQYF	TGTGCCAGTTCAAAAGGGGGAACAGGGAGAGAGCAGTACTTC
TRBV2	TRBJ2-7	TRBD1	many	CASNAGAGTGNEQYF	TGTGCCAGCAACGCCGGCGCCGGGACAGGGAACGAGCAGTACTTC
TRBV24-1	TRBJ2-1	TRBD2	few	CATGQGGLAGASHEQFF	TGTGCCACTGGACAGGGGGGACTAGCGGGAGCTTCACATGAGCAGTTCTTC
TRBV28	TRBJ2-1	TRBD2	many	CASSFSAGGRNEQFF	TGTGCCAGCAGTTTCTCAGCGGGGGGGCGTAATGAGCAGTTCTTC
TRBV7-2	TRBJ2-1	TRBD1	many	CASSLGQATSYNEQFF	TGTGCCAGCAGCTTGGGACAGGCCACATCCTACAATGAGCAGTTCTTC
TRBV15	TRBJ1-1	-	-	CATSREVEGGTEAFF	TGTGCCACCAGCAGAGAAGTGGAGGGGGGCACTGAAGCTTTCTTT
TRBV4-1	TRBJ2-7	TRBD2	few	CASSQVLAGTYEQYF	TGCGCCAGCAGCCAAGTACTAGCGGGGACCTACGAGCAGTACTTC
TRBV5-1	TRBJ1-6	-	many	CASSLEGGYNSPLHF	TGTGCCAGCAGCTTGGAGGGCGGCTATAATTCACCCCTCCACTTT
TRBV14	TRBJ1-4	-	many	CASSQDPWDAYNEKLFF	TGTGCCAGCAGCCAAGATCCCTGGGACGCCTATAATGAAAAACTGTTTTTT
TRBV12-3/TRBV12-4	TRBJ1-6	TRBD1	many	CASSTGTAGLPLHF	TGTGCCAGCAGCACCGGGACAGCAGGCTTGCCCCTCCACTTT
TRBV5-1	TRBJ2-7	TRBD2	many	CASSPESRGGVAEQYF	TGCGCCAGCAGCCCGGAGAGCCGGGGGGGCGTGGCCGAGCAGTACTTC
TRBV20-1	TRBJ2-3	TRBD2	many	CSAQGLAGVGYTDTQYF	TGCAGTGCCCAGGGACTAGCGGGAGTGGGTTACACAGATACGCAGTATTTT
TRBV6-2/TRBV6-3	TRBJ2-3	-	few	CASSYLSWGATDTQYF	TGTGCCAGCAGTTACCTCTCTTGGGGGGCCACAGATACGCAGTATTTT
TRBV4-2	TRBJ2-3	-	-	CASSQVPDYTDTQYF	TGTGCCAGCAGCCAAGTTCCGGACTACACAGATACGCAGTATTTT
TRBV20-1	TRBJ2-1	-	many	CSATRRDSAYNEQFF	TGCAGTGCTACCCGCCGGGACTCCGCCTACAATGAGCAGTTCTTC
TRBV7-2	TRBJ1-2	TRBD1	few	CASRETGLGYTF	TGTGCCAGCAGGGAGACAGGGTTGGGCTACACCTTC
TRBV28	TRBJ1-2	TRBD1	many	CASSPGGKGGYTF	TGTGCCAGCAGTCCAGGGGGTAAGGGTGGCTACACCTTC
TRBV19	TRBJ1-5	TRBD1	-	CATRQGFDSNQPQHF	TGTGCCACAAGACAGGGGTTTGATAGCAATCAGCCCCAGCATTTT
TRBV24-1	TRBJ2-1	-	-	CATSSSGARLF	TGTGCCACCAGTTCTTCCGGGGCACGGCTCTTC
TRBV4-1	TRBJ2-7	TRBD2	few	CASSQGTSGYYEQYF	TGCGCCAGCAGCCAAGGGACTAGCGGATATTACGAGCAGTACTTC
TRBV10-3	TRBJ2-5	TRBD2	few	CAISETLPGLVRETQYF	TGTGCCATCAGTGAGACTCTACCGGGACTAGTAAGAGAGACCCAGTACTTC
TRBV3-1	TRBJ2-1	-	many	CASSRGLARRGYNEQFF	TGTGCCAGCAGCCGAGGGTTAGCGAGGCGAGGATACAATGAGCAGTTCTTC
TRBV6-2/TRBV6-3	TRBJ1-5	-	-	CASSDNRASNQPQHF	TGTGCCAGCAGTGACAACAGGGCCAGCAATCAGCCCCAGCATTTT
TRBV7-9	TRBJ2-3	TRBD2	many	CASSQVLRTSGVRDTQYF	TGTGCCAGCAGCCAAGTCCTTAGGACTAGCGGGGTGAGGGATACGCAGTATTTT
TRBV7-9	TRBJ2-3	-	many	CASSPPGYTDTQYF	TGTGCCAGCAGCCCACCCGGTTACACAGATACGCAGTATTTT
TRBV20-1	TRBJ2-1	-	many	CSAPNSREQIVNEQFF	TGCAGTGCTCCAAATAGTCGGGAACAGATAGTCAATGAGCAGTTCTTC
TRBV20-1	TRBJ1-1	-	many	CSASGGNTEAFF	TGCAGTGCAAGCGGGGGGAACACTGAAGCTTTCTTT